These 29 T cell receptor beta chains share one sample of origin, sequenced in a study of beta chain features in type 1 diabetes. Antigen specificity for these receptors is unknown. Study-level findings and limits: Within each of all four CD4+ subsets, Type 1 diabetes patients had TCRB CDR3s that were moderately but significantly shorter.

All of the isolated RNA was reverse transcribed, so expressed TCRB transcripts were sequenced. The repertoire was sequenced with immunoSEQ multiplex PCR; TCRdb's copy has only in-frame clones and lacks some. Here the sample spans some 350,000 clones, roughly 14% being singletons. Sequenced material: naive CD4+ T cells from blood. All receptors come from a woman under 30 with type 1 diabetes.

This clone was recorded a few times. J is TRBJ1-1 and V is TRBV14; D ambiguous. The V gene lost 0 bases and the J gene lost 1 base, with 9 bases spanning the gap. The CDR3 loop spans 15 amino acids. Germline V gene sequence: CDR1 SGHDN, CDR2 FVKESK. The CDR3 region has the DNA TGTGCCAGCAGCCAAGAACAACAGCCGAACACTGAAGCTTTCTTT. Translating it yields CASSQEQQPNTEAFF.

The CDR3 here is CASSFNNQGSPFF. The CDR3 DNA sequence: TGTGCCAGCAGCTTTAATAATCAGGGTTCGCCGTTCTTC. V usage is TRBV7-6 and J usage is TRBJ2-1; the D gene is possibly TRBD1 (5 bases). The germline V gene has CDR1 SGHVS and CDR2 FNYEAQ. V lost 3 bases and J 15 bases, leaving 18 bases between the germline ends. The CDR3 contains 13 residues.

The chain recombines TRBV11-1 with TRBJ2-7; D is undetermined. Trimming took off 4 bases at V and 6 bases at J, with 13 bases between the two ends. The CDR3 covers 13 residues. The V gene's germline CDR1 is SGHAT and CDR2 FQDESV (reference sequence). The CDR3 DNA follows: TGTGCCAGCAGCTCCGGGTTCGCAACCGAGCAGTACTTC. Residues: CASSSGFATEQYF.

The chain employs TRBV19 and TRBJ2-1; 12 bases fit TRBD2. CDR3 length: 14 amino acids. Germline V lookup: CDR1 LNHDA, CDR2 SQIVND (reference sequence). V lost 10 bases, J lost 10 bases, and 11 bases stayed unmatched. This CDR3 is CATRLAGGPGEQFF. CDR3 coding DNA: TGTGCCACCCGGCTAGCGGGAGGGCCGGGGGAGCAGTTCTTC.

The V and J genes are TRBV7-2 and TRBJ1-5, with D uncertain. The CDR3 length is 16 residues. Germline V gene data show CDR1 as SGHTA and CDR2 as FQGNSA. Trimming left V 6 bases short and J 1 base short, with 16 bases between. The CDR3 nucleotides are TGTGCCAGCAGTCCTAACCTTTGGTCGAGCAATCAGCCCCAGCATTTT. Encoded protein: CASSPNLWSSNQPQHF.

The V and J genes are TRBV30 and TRBJ1-1, with TRBD1 identical over 7 bases. V shed 2 bases, J shed 1 base, and the junction held 7 bases outside the gene matches. The V gene's germline CDR1 is GTSNPN and CDR2 SVGIG (reference sequence). CDR3 size: 15 residues. The CDR3 DNA is TGTGCCTGGAGTCGGGCAGGGGGGCCGAACACTGAAGCTTTCTTT. Translation gives CAWSRAGGPNTEAFF.

This clone was picked up a small number of times. Here the CDR3 reads CASSHWGGRARKTQYF. The CDR3 DNA reads as TGTGCCAGCAGCCATTGGGGCGGGAGGGCTAGAAAGACCCAGTACTTC. The rearrangement links TRBV5-6 to TRBJ2-5; 9 nucleotides align to TRBD2. Germline V gives CDR1 SGHDT, CDR2 YYEEEE. The CDR3 length is 16 residues. V trimming: 4 bases; J trimming: 6 bases; junction bases outside the gene matches: 13. Based on the CDR3 plus reference TRBV5-6 and TRBJ2-5, the full variable domain is DAGVTQSPTHLIKTRGQQVTLRCSPKSGHDTVSWYQQALGQGPQFIFQYYEEEERQRGNFPDRFSGHQFPNYSSELNVNALLLGDSALYLCASSHWGGRARKTQYFGPGTRLLVL.

CDR3 bases: TGTGCCAGCCTTCCCGGGGGGGCCCCCTACGAGCAGTACTTC. Translated: CASLPGGAPYEQYF. The chain joins TRBV6-6 to TRBJ2-7; the match to TRBD2 covers 8 bases. The J segment lost 2 bases and the V segment lost 8 bases, leaving 8 bases of the junction unmatched. Germline V gene data show CDR1 as MNHNY and CDR2 as SVGAGI (reference sequence). The CDR3 contains 14 residues.

The chain employs TRBV18 and TRBJ1-5; 12 bases match TRBD1. The germline V gene encodes CDR1 KGHSH and CDR2 LQKENI. The CDR3 extends over 17 amino acids. Trimming cost V 5 bases and J 0 bases; bases outside gene matches: 5. This chain's CDR3 is CASSGTGGPLSNQPQHF. CDR3 coding DNA: TGTGCCAGCTCAGGGACAGGGGGCCCTCTTAGCAATCAGCCCCAGCATTTT.

The chain uses TRBV7-6 and TRBJ2-5; a weak D match, TRBD2 (5 bases). Germline loops: CDR1 SGHVS, CDR2 FNYEAQ. Trimming left V 4 bases short and J 4 bases short, with 13 bases between. CDR3 length: 14 amino acids. The CDR3 nucleotides are TGTGCCAGCAGCTCGGGGTGGATGGGAGAGACCCAGTACTTC. As protein: CASSSGWMGETQYF.

This clone turned up a few times. V usage is TRBV6-5 and J usage is TRBJ1-1; D not resolved. This CDR3 region has 13 residues. V was trimmed by 2 bases and J by 1 base, leaving 5 bases between them. Germline values: CDR1 MNHEY, CDR2 SVGAGI. The CDR3 DNA sequence: TGTGCCAGCAGTTACGAGGGGAACACTGAAGCTTTCTTT. Amino acid sequence: CASSYEGNTEAFF.

For the CDR3, the DNA is TGTGCCAGCAACCGAGGACAGAACTATGGCTACACCTTC. This codes for CASNRGQNYGYTF. The chain combines TRBV9 with TRBJ1-2, with a weak D call TRBD1 (6 bases). V lost 6 bases and J lost 2, with 11 bases in between. Germline V CDR1 and CDR2: SGDLS, YYNGEE. This CDR3 is built from 13 residues. The variable domain in full, with the rest retrieved from reference TRBV9 and TRBJ1-2, is DSGVTQTPKHLITATGQRVTLRCSPRSGDLSVYWYQQSLDQGLQFLIQYYNGEERAKGNILERFSAQQFPDLHSELNLSSLELGDSALYFCASNRGQNYGYTFGSGTRLTVV.

The chain combines TRBV28 with TRBJ1-2, with unresolved D. The ends were cut back, 5 bases at V and 2 bases at J, with 6 bases in the middle. CDR1 is MDHEN and CDR2 is SYDVKM in the germline V gene. CDR3 length equals 12 residues. The CDR3: CASSPSNYGYTF. The CDR3 DNA follows: TGTGCCAGCAGTCCTTCCAACTATGGCTACACCTTC.

The J gene is TRBJ1-2, the V gene TRBV6-6; D is uncertain. Per the germline V gene, CDR1 is MNHNY and CDR2 is SVGAGI (reference sequence). V was clipped by 10 bases and J by 7 bases, with 13 bases between them. The CDR3 loop spans 11 amino acids. This chain's CDR3 is CATIAASGYTF. The CDR3 nucleotides read TGTGCCACCATTGCGGCTAGTGGCTACACCTTC.

The chain links TRBV10-3 to TRBJ1-2; 9 bases match TRBD1. CDR3 size: 15 residues. Trimming took 0 bases from V and 8 from J; bases not matched to a gene: 7. Germline V gives CDR1 ENHRY, CDR2 SYGVKD. CDR3 in amino acids: CAISESPTGGFGYTF. CDR3 in DNA: TGTGCCATCAGTGAGTCGCCGACAGGGGGATTCGGCTACACCTTC.

V gene TRBV7-9 combines with J gene TRBJ2-5; a weak D match, TRBD2 (5 bases). The ends were cut back, 5 bases at V and 5 bases at J, with 15 bases in the middle. The CDR3 sequence is 14 residues long. CDR1 SEHNR and CDR2 FQNEAQ come from the germline V gene (reference sequence). CDR3 region: CASSPRGLGETQYF. CDR3 coding DNA: TGTGCCAGCAGCCCCCGGGGTCTGGGGGAGACCCAGTACTTC.

In this sample, this clone turned up a few times. The same CDR3 also results from other DNA sequences found in this sample. V and J are TRBV5-6 and TRBJ1-5; possible D gene TRBD1, 5 bases. With 2 bases removed from V and 4 bases from J, the gap between germline ends came to 10 bases. The germline CDR1 and CDR2 sequences are SGHDT and YYEEEE. The CDR3 totals 14 residues. CDR3 in DNA: TGTGCCAGCAGCTTTAGGGGCTCAAATCAGCCCCAGCATTTT. Translation: CASSFRGSNQPQHF.

V and J are TRBV5-4 and TRBJ2-7, with 7 bases fitting TRBD2. The CDR3 sequence is 15 residues long. V gave up 0 bases and J gave up 2 bases; unmatched junction bases: 5. Per the germline V gene, CDR1 is SGHNT and CDR2 is YYREEE (reference sequence). CDR3 bases: TGTGCCAGCAGCTTGGGAAGCGGGGCCACCTACGAGCAGTACTTC. Its translation is CASSLGSGATYEQYF.

This clone was observed a handful of times. V usage is TRBV6-5 and J usage is TRBJ1-2, with D unresolved. With 6 bases removed from V and 4 bases from J, the gap between germline ends came to 15 bases. Germline V gene data show CDR1 as MNHEY and CDR2 as SVGAGI. The CDR3 totals 14 residues. CDR3 sequence: CASSQKGGPYGYTF. CDR3 nucleotide sequence: TGTGCCAGCAGCCAGAAAGGAGGCCCCTATGGCTACACCTTC.

The chain combines TRBV30 with TRBJ2-1, with D maybe TRBD2 (6 bases). V was pared by 0 bases and J by 10 bases, with 19 bases between. This CDR3 contains 15 residues. CDR1 GTSNPN and CDR2 SVGIG come from the germline V gene (reference sequence). CDR3 sequence: CAWSVLGRGLQEQFF. The CDR3 nucleotides read TGTGCCTGGAGTGTATTGGGACGGGGGTTGCAGGAGCAGTTCTTC. The full variable domain, completed using reference TRBV30 and TRBJ2-1, is SQTIHQWPATLVQPVGSPLSLECTVEGTSNPNLYWYRQAAGRGLQLLFYSVGIGQISSEVPQNLSASRPQDRQFILSSKKLLLSDSGFYLCAWSVLGRGLQEQFFGPGTRLTVL.

This clone occurred a few times. The same CDR3 can be traced to other DNA sequences in this sample. The rearrangement joins TRBV18 to TRBJ2-1, with TRBD2 identical over 10 bases. The J segment lost 2 bases and the V segment lost 4 bases, leaving 5 bases of the junction unmatched. Germline V lookup: CDR1 KGHSH, CDR2 LQKENI. The CDR3 extends over 16 amino acids. CDR3 bases: TGTGCCAGCTCACTCCGACTAGCGGGCACCTACAATGAGCAGTTCTTC. Protein sequence: CASSLRLAGTYNEQFF.

The chain uses TRBV7-9 and TRBJ2-7, with 7 bases identical to TRBD1. This CDR3 has 13 residues. The V segment lost 5 bases and the J segment 4 bases; nucleotides outside the gene matches: 5. Germline CDR1 reads SEHNR; CDR2 reads FQNEAQ (reference sequence). The DNA of the CDR3 is TGTGCCAGCAGCACAAGGACAGGTTACGAGCAGTACTTC. This gives the protein CASSTRTGYEQYF.

The V gene is TRBV28, the J gene TRBJ2-3, with a weak D call TRBD1 (6 bases). V was trimmed by 8 bases and J by 1 base, leaving 25 bases between them. CDR1 and CDR2 (germline): MDHEN, SYDVKM. There are 18 residues in the CDR3. The CDR3 DNA is TGTGCCAGCCTAAATTCCGGGACACCGTTATCGGGCACAGATACGCAGTATTTT. Translated, it gives CASLNSGTPLSGTDTQYF. Together with reference TRBV28 and TRBJ2-3, the CDR3 gives the full variable domain: DVKVTQSSRYLVKRTGEKVFLECVQDMDHENMFWYRQDPGLGLRLIYFSYDVKMKEKGDIPEGYSVSREKKERFSLILESASTNQTSMYLCASLNSGTPLSGTDTQYFGPGTRLTVL.

This clone turned up a few times. V gene TRBV7-2 combines with J gene TRBJ2-3; the D is unclear. Between the trimmed V and J ends, which lost 3 bases and 4 bases, there was a span of 14 bases. Germline V lookup: CDR1 SGHTA, CDR2 FQGNSA. The CDR3 is made up of 15 amino acids. This chain's CDR3 is CASSFRPTAPDTQYF. As DNA, the CDR3 is TGTGCCAGCAGCTTTAGGCCCACAGCCCCAGATACGCAGTATTTT.

The chain carries TRBV7-2 and TRBJ2-1; 13 bases map to TRBD2. Germline-derived CDR1 and CDR2 are SGHTA and FQGNSA. Trimming took 5 bases from V and 11 from J; bases not matched to a gene: 6. This CDR3 comprises 14 residues. The CDR3 here is CASSLGLAGDKQFF. As DNA, the CDR3 is TGTGCCAGCAGCCTAGGACTAGCGGGGGACAAGCAGTTCTTC. Using reference TRBV7-2 and TRBJ2-1 for the parts outside the CDR3, the full variable domain is GAGVSQSPSNKVTEKGKDVELRCDPISGHTALYWYRQSLGQGLEFLIYFQGNSAPDKSGLPSDRFSAERTGGSVSTLTIQRTQQEDSAVYLCASSLGLAGDKQFFGPGTRLTVL.

This clone was recorded a few times. The rearrangement joins TRBV5-1 to TRBJ2-5, with TRBD1 matching 7 bases. Trimming at V came to 2 bases and at J to 0 bases, leaving 4 bases not matched to a gene. Germline V gene sequence: CDR1 SGHRS, CDR2 YFSETQ. The CDR3 runs 15 residues. The CDR3 sequence: CASSLWGQYQETQYF. The CDR3, as DNA: TGCGCCAGCAGCTTATGGGGACAGTACCAAGAGACCCAGTACTTC.

V and J are TRBV30 and TRBJ2-1; D not certain. V lost 5 bases to trimming and J lost 6 bases, with 17 bases between them. This CDR3 has 14 residues. Germline lookup yields CDR1 GTSNPN and CDR2 SVGIG (reference sequence). The CDR3 is CAWWALEKVNEQFF. DNA for the CDR3: TGTGCCTGGTGGGCCCTTGAAAAGGTCAATGAGCAGTTCTTC.

In this sample, this clone turned up a few times. The same CDR3 can be traced to other DNA sequences in this sample. The chain couples TRBV11-2 to TRBJ2-1; 9 bases fit TRBD2. V was pared by 4 bases and J by 4 bases, with 2 bases of the junction left unmatched. From germline, CDR1 is SGHAT and CDR2 FQNNGV. The CDR3 totals 14 residues. CDR3 DNA: TGTGCCAGCAGCTCCCTAGCGGGGTACAATGAGCAGTTCTTC. Translation gives CASSSLAGYNEQFF.

The rearrangement joins TRBV9 to TRBJ1-1; tentative D call: TRBD1 (5 bases). Germline values: CDR1 SGDLS, CDR2 YYNGEE. The CDR3 runs 14 residues. V lost 3 bases and J lost 5, with 14 bases in between. DNA of the CDR3: TGTGCCAGCAGCGAGGCTCCAGGGAGGACTGAAGCTTTCTTT. Translation gives CASSEAPGRTEAFF.